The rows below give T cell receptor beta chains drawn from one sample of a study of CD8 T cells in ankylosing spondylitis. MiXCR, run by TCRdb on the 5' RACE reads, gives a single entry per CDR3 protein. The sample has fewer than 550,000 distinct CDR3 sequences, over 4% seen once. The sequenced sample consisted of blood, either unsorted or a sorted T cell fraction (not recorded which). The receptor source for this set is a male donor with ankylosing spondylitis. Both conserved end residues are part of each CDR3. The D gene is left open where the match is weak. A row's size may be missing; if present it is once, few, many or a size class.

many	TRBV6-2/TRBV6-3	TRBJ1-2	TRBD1	TGTGCCAGCAGCGATTCGGACAGGCCCTATGGCTACACCTTC	CASSDSDRPYGYTF
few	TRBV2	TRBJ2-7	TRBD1	TGTGCCAGCAGGAAGGGACAGGGGGTAACCTACGAGCAGTACTTC	CASRKGQGVTYEQYF
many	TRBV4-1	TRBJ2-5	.	TGCGCCAGCAGCCTAGCTCCGGGGCAAGAGACCCAGTACTTC	CASSLAPGQETQYF
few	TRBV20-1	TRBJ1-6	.	TGCAGTGCTAGATCGGCAAGTAATTCACCCCTCCACTTT	CSARSASNSPLHF
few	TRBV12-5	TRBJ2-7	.	TGTGCTAGTGGTTTACTCGACGGGGGAAGGCAGTACTTC	CASGLLDGGRQYF
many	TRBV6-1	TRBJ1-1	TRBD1	TGTGCCAGCAGTGTAATCCGGGACAGATCAGCTTTCTTT	CASSVIRDRSAFF
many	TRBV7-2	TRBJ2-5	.	TGTGCCAGCAGCTTCAGTCTAGTGGAGACCCAGTACTTC	CASSFSLVETQYF
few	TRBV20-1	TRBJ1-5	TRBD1	TGCAGTGTTTCTGCCGGGACAGGGCTTAATCAGCCCCAGCATTTT	CSVSAGTGLNQPQHF
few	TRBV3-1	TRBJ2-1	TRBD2	TGTGCCAGCAGCCGGCTAGCGGGAGGAGAGGGTAGTGAGCAGTTCTTC	CASSRLAGGEGSEQFF
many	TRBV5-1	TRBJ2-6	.	TGCGCCAGCAGCTTGTCCGTCAGCTCTGGGGCCAACGTCCTGACTTTC	CASSLSVSSGANVLTF
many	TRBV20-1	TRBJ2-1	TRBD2	TGCAGTGCCATTAGCGGGAGAGGCCGCAATGAGCAGTTCTTC	CSAISGRGRNEQFF
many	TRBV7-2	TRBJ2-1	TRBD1	TGTGCCAGCAGCTATGACAGGGGAGTGGATGAGCAGTTCTTC	CASSYDRGVDEQFF
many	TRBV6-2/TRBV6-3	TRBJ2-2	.	TGTGCCAGCAGCAAAGGACAGAGGAACACCGGGGAGCTGTTTTTT	CASSKGQRNTGELFF
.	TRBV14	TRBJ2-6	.	TGTGCCAGCAGCCGATTCGTGTCCTCTGGGGCCAACGTCCTGACTTTC	CASSRFVSSGANVLTF
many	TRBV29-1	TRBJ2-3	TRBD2	TGCAGCGTCGCAGGGACTAGCGGGGGGAAATCTAGCACAGATACGCAGTATTTT	CSVAGTSGGKSSTDTQYF
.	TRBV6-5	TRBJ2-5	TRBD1	TGTGCCAGCAGTTACACATTGGGACAGGGAGAGACCCAGTACTTC	CASSYTLGQGETQYF
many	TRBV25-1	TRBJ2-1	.	TGTGCCAGCAGTGAACTAGCGCCCAGGGAAAACAATGAGCAGTTCTTC	CASSELAPRENNEQFF
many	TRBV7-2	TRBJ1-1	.	TGTGCCAGCAGCTATGACAGACGAACTGAAGCTTTCTTT	CASSYDRRTEAFF
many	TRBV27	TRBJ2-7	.	TGTGCCAGCAGTTCCAGGGGGGGAAGCTCCTACGAGCAGTACTTC	CASSSRGGSSYEQYF
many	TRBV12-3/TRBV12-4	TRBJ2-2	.	TGTGCCAGCAGCCCATTTACGGGAAACACCGGGGAGCTGTTTTTT	CASSPFTGNTGELFF
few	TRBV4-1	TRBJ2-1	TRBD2	TGCGCCAGCAGCCACCGACTAGCCTCTGAAAACTACAATGAGCAGTTCTTC	CASSHRLASENYNEQFF
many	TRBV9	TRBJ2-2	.	TGTGCCAGCAGCGTCAAAGGGCCCACCGGGGAGCTGTTTTTT	CASSVKGPTGELFF
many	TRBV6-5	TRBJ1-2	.	TGTGCCAGCAGTGGCCCTTATGGTGGCTACACCTTC	CASSGPYGGYTF
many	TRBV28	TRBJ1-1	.	TGTGCCAGCAGTTTATATTGGGGCTTCACTGAAGCTTTCTTT	CASSLYWGFTEAFF
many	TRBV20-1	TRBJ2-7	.	TGCAGTGCAACGACGTACACGAACTACGAGCAGTACTTC	CSATTYTNYEQYF
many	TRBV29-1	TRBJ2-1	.	TGCAGCGTGAGGATACAGGGCCACAATGAGCAGTTCTTC	CSVRIQGHNEQFF
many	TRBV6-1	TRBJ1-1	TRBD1	TGTGCCAGCAGCGACAGGGATGTGACTGAAGCTTTCTTT	CASSDRDVTEAFF
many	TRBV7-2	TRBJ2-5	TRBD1	TGTGCCAGCAGCTTAACGGGACAGGGGGAGTGGGAGACCCAGTACTTC	CASSLTGQGEWETQYF
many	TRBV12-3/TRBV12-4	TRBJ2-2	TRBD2	TGTGCCAGCAGTGGCGAAGCGGGGCAGTTCGGGGAGCTGTTTTTT	CASSGEAGQFGELFF
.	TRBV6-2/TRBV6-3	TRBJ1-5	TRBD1	TGTGCCAGCACAGACAGGGGGCATCAGCCCCAGCATTTT	CASTDRGHQPQHF
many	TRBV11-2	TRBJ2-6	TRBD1	TGTGCCAGCAGCTTAAGGGGCCCACAGGGGTTAACAGCTGGGGCCAACGTCCTGACTTTC	CASSLRGPQGLTAGANVLTF
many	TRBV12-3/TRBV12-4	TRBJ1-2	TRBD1	TGTGCCAGCAGCTGGGACAGGGAGGCCTATGGCTACACCTTC	CASSWDREAYGYTF
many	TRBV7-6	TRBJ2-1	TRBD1	TGTGCCAGCACCGCCAGGTTAGGGACAGATCGCAATGAGCAGTTCTTC	CASTARLGTDRNEQFF
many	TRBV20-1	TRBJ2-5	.	TGCAGTGCTTGGGACGCTCCTTACCAAGAGACCCAGTACTTC	CSAWDAPYQETQYF
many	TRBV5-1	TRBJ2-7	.	TGCGCCAGCAGATCCGGTAGCGAGCAGTACTTC	CASRSGSEQYF
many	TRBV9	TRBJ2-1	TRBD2	TGTGCCAGCAGCGCATCCCGCAGGGAGGGGATTTACAATGAGCAGTTCTTC	CASSASRREGIYNEQFF
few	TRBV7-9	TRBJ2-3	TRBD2	TGTGCCAGCAGCAAGTCTAGCGGGGAACCTGATACGCAGTATTTT	CASSKSSGEPDTQYF
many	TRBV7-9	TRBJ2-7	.	TGTGCCAGCAAAAACGGGCAGTTCTACGAGCAGTACTTC	CASKNGQFYEQYF
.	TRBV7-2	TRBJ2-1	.	TGTGCCAGCAGCCCTTGGACCGTCTACAATGAGCAGTTCTTC	CASSPWTVYNEQFF
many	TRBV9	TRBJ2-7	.	TGTGCCAGCAGCGTAGGGGCGGGCCCCACCCTCCTTTACGAGCAGTACTTC	CASSVGAGPTLLYEQYF
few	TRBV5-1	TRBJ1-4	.	TGCGCCAGCAGCCTGGGCGGGACTCCTGAAAAACTGTTTTTT	CASSLGGTPEKLFF
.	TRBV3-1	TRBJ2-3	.	TGTGCCAGCAGCCAAGAAGGCAGATCCACAGATACGCAGTATTTT	CASSQEGRSTDTQYF
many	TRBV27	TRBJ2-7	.	TGTGCCAGCAGTCTGACCGGGACTCACGAGCAGTACTTC	CASSLTGTHEQYF
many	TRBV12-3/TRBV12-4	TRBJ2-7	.	TGTGCCAGCAGTTTAGGTTCCCCCTACGAGCAGTACTTC	CASSLGSPYEQYF
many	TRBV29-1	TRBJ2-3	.	TGCAGCGTTGACAGGGGTAACACAGATACGCAGTATTTT	CSVDRGNTDTQYF
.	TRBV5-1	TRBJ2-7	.	TGCGCCAGCAGCTTGGCTACAGGGCTAATACCCTACGAGCAGTACTTC	CASSLATGLIPYEQYF
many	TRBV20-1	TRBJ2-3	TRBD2	TGCAGTGCTACCCCGACTAGCGGTCGGGCAGATACGCAGTATTTT	CSATPTSGRADTQYF
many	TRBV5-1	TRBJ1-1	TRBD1	TGCGCCAGCGGGACCAACAGGGGTGGGTTGGACACTGAAGCTTTCTTT	CASGTNRGGLDTEAFF